This T cell receptor (beta chain) was profiled in a study of blood T cell repertoires in COVID-19. Trimming pared 6 bases from V and 0 bases from J, leaving 9 bases between. Germline V gene sequence: CDR1 SGHTA, CDR2 FQGNSA. The CDR3 has 14 residues. Sequencing was performed with immunoSEQ multiplex PCR; in TCRdb, only in-frame clones are kept and a portion is missing. The sample shows about 140,000 clones, approximately 86% of them seen only once. The chain carries TRBV7-2 and TRBJ2-1, with D perhaps TRBD2 (6 bases). The specimen sequenced was peripheral blood. The clonotype originates from a human donor in a cohort sampled during active COVID-19. CDR3 protein: CASSGGFSYNEQFF. In DNA, the CDR3 is TGTGCCAGCAGTGGGGGGTTCTCCTACAATGAGCAGTTCTTC.